These 14 T cell receptor beta chains were sequenced from one sample in a study of OX40 agonist ivuxolimab in advanced cancers. TCRdb keeps only in-frame clones here, not all; method: immunoSEQ multiplex PCR. Among approximately 100,000 clones listed, around 82% were seen once. Sequences were derived from CD4+ or CD8+ T cells sorted from blood, sampled in a trial of the OX40 agonist ivuxolimab. All receptors come from an adult with an advanced solid tumor such as melanoma, head and neck, liver or kidney cancer.

The chain employs TRBV11-3 and TRBJ2-1; 12 bases are a match to TRBD2. Trimming at V came to 1 base and at J to 1 base, leaving 8 bases not matched to a gene. The CDR3 has 19 amino acids. The germline V gene encodes CDR1 SGHNT and CDR2 YENEEA. The CDR3 reads CASSLGWTSGKLSYNEQFF. CDR3 sequence (DNA): TGTGCCAGCAGCTTAGGGTGGACTAGCGGGAAGCTATCCTACAATGAGCAGTTCTTC.

This clone was observed a single time. The DNA for the CDR3 is TGCAGCCCTTCAACCAACAATGAGCAGTTCTTC. Translation: CSPSTNNEQFF. The chain uses TRBV20-1 and TRBJ2-1; D gene ambiguous. Germline V gene data show CDR1 as DFQATT and CDR2 as SNEGSKA (reference sequence). The CDR3 is 11 residues long.

V usage is TRBV14 and J usage is TRBJ2-3, with TRBD2 matching over 12 bases. The germline V gene has CDR1 SGHDN and CDR2 FVKESK. The CDR3 has 15 amino acids. The V segment lost 3 bases and the J segment 5 bases; nucleotides outside the gene matches: 3. CDR3 sequence reads: CASSHLAGGRDTQYF. The DNA of the CDR3 is TGTGCCAGCAGCCATCTAGCGGGAGGGAGAGATACGCAGTATTTT.

V is TRBV5-4 and J is TRBJ2-1; D gene unclear. Germline CDR1 SGHNT, CDR2 YYREEE (reference sequence). V lost 4 bases and J 7 bases, leaving 12 bases between the germline ends. This CDR3 is 13 amino acids long. CDR3 DNA: TGTGCCAGCAGCCTGTGGGTTCTGAATGAGCAGTTCTTC. It codes for CASSLWVLNEQFF.

V is TRBV28 and J is TRBJ1-2; 7 bases match TRBD1. The CDR3 extends over 16 amino acids. Germline V CDR1 and CDR2: MDHEN, SYDVKM. V dropped 5 bases and J dropped 3; count of bases not matched to a gene: 12. The CDR3: CASSEGTATRYYGYTF. The CDR3 DNA is TGTGCCAGCAGTGAGGGGACAGCAACCCGTTACTATGGCTACACCTTC.

The chain has TRBV4-3 and TRBJ1-6; no clear D gene. V was shortened by 6 bases and J by 1 base, with 10 bases between the two germline ends. Germline V gives CDR1 LGHNA, CDR2 YSLEER. This CDR3 has 15 residues. DNA of the CDR3: TGCGCCAGCAGGGCCCAGGTATCCTATAATTCACCCCTCCACTTT. This sequence encodes CASRAQVSYNSPLHF.

This chain links TRBV9 with TRBJ2-6, with D unclear. With 0 bases removed from V and 0 bases from J, the gap between germline ends came to 4 bases. Germline V lookup: CDR1 SGDLS, CDR2 YYNGEE. This CDR3 is 15 amino acids long. The DNA of the CDR3 is TGTGCCAGCAGCGTAGGAGGCTCTGGGGCCAACGTCCTGACTTTC. This sequence encodes CASSVGGSGANVLTF.

The chain employs TRBV5-1 and TRBJ2-1, with D tentatively TRBD2 (5 bases). The V and J ends lost 5 bases and 9 bases respectively, with 15 bases between them. This CDR3 has 13 residues. The germline CDR1 and CDR2 sequences are SGHRS and YFSETQ. The CDR3 DNA follows: TGCGCCAGCAGTTTGCTTTTGGGAGCTGAGCAGTTCTTC. Encoded protein: CASSLLLGAEQFF.

In this sample, this clone turned up once. In DNA, the CDR3 is TGTGCCAGCCCCCCCCGTAGGGACAGGAGCAATCAGCCCCAGCATTTT. Amino acids: CASPPRRDRSNQPQHF. The J gene is TRBJ1-5, the V gene TRBV28, with 8 bases identical to TRBD1. Germline trimming cut 8 bases from V and 1 base from J; bases unmatched to any gene: 10. Germline V lookup: CDR1 MDHEN, CDR2 SYDVKM. The CDR3 has 16 amino acids.

J is TRBJ2-3 and V is TRBV5-1; 10 positions match TRBD2. CDR3 length: 19 residues. Germline V gene data show CDR1 as SGHRS and CDR2 as YFSETQ. The V and J ends lost 0 bases and 2 bases, in that order; junction bases with no gene match: 12. CDR3 in DNA: TGCGCCAGCAGCTTGGTTCGGTTTAGCGGGAGGTACCCCACAGATACGCAGTATTTT. The encoded protein is CASSLVRFSGRYPTDTQYF.

The chain joins TRBV28 to TRBJ1-5, with D unclear. CDR1 MDHEN and CDR2 SYDVKM come from the germline V gene. The CDR3 extends over 12 amino acids. V was clipped by 2 bases and J by 5 bases, with 4 bases between them. The CDR3 coding sequence is TGTGCCAGCAGTTTAGAGGATCAGCCCCAGCATTTT. Its translation: CASSLEDQPQHF.

This chain joins TRBV5-1 and TRBJ1-3; D possibly corresponds to TRBD1 (5 bases). Germline V gene data show CDR1 as SGHRS and CDR2 as YFSETQ. The V end was cut by 0 bases, the J end by 4 bases, with 11 bases between. The CDR3 sequence is 15 residues long. CDR3 sequence: CASSLAGGEGNTIYF. Here the CDR3 DNA reads TGCGCCAGCAGCTTGGCCGGGGGAGAGGGAAACACCATATATTTT. Combining the CDR3 with reference TRBV5-1 and TRBJ1-3 gives the whole variable domain KAGVTQTPRYLIKTRGQQVTLSCSPISGHRSVSWYQQTPGQGLQFLFEYFSETQRNKGNFPGRFSGRQFSNSRSEMNVSTLELGDSALYLCASSLAGGEGNTIYFGEGSWLTVV.

CDR3 residues: CARSLGGRLRTDTQYF. The CDR3 bases are TGTGCCAGAAGCTTGGGCGGGCGACTGCGCACAGATACGCAGTATTTT. The genes are TRBV5-3 and TRBJ2-3; a weak D match, TRBD2 (5 bases). TRBV5-3 is designated an ORF whose function remains uncertain. V lost 0 bases and J 1 base, leaving 12 bases between the germline ends. CDR3 length: 16 residues.

This rearrangement joins TRBV30 to TRBJ2-3; D remains ambiguous. The CDR3 has 14 residues. Trimming left V 1 base short and J 3 bases short, with 11 bases between. Germline V gives CDR1 GTSNPN, CDR2 SVGIG (reference sequence). The CDR3 region is CAWSGKRSTDTQYF. The CDR3 coding sequence is TGTGCCTGGAGTGGGAAGAGGAGTACAGATACGCAGTATTTT.